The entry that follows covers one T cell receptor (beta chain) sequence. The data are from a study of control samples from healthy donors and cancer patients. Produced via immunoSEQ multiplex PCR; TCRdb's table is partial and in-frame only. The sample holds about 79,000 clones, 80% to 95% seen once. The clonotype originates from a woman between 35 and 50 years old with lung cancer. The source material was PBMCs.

The CDR3 here is CAISHPETPGDSPLHF. The CDR3 nucleotides read TGTGCCATCAGCCATCCGGAGACACCGGGAGATTCACCCCTCCACTTT. The chain is built from TRBV10-3 and TRBJ1-6, with unresolved D. CDR3 length equals 16 residues. Germline CDR1 is ENHRY and CDR2 is SYGVKD. The V gene lost 6 bases and the J gene lost 8 bases, with 20 bases spanning the gap.